A single sample gave rise to the 31 T cell receptor beta chains below, sequenced in a study of PD-L1 blockade in urothelial cancer. Data came from immunoSEQ multiplex PCR; TCRdb stores just in-frame clones and leaves some out. The sample records approximately 79,000 clones, about 82% being singletons. Time point of the sample: pretreatment peripheral blood. The source was PBMCs, collected around atezolizumab (anti-PD-L1) treatment. The receptors shown here come from a man aged 35-49 years with urothelial cancer.

This sequence joins TRBV11-1 and TRBJ1-2; TRBD1 matches at 9 bases. Germline V CDR1 and CDR2: SGHAT, FQDESV (reference sequence). The V and J ends lost 5 bases and 7 bases, in that order; junction bases with no gene match: 20. The length of the CDR3 is 18 residues. DNA of the CDR3: TGTGCCAGCAGCCCGGGACAGGGCCGCCAAGGGGGCTATAGTGGCTACACCTTC. Encoded protein: CASSPGQGRQGGYSGYTF.

The genes are TRBV29-1 and TRBJ1-2; 7 bases are shared with TRBD1. This CDR3 has 12 residues. The V gene end was trimmed by 6 bases and the J gene end by 5 bases; junction bases not matched to a gene: 6. In germline, CDR1 is SQVTM, CDR2 ANQGSEA. As DNA, the CDR3 is TGCAGCGTCCGGGACAGTGAATATGGCTACACCTTC. It yields the protein CSVRDSEYGYTF.

The chain combines TRBV7-9 with TRBJ2-7, with D tentatively TRBD1 (5 bases). Trimming removed 5 bases from V and 3 bases from J, with 17 bases in between. CDR3 length: 15 amino acids. The germline gives CDR1 SEHNR, CDR2 FQNEAQ (reference sequence). The chain's CDR3 is CASSQEGVSGYEQYF. In nucleotides, the CDR3 is TGTGCCAGCAGCCAAGAAGGGGTATCAGGCTACGAGCAGTACTTC.

This clone was counted only a few times. This chain uses TRBV2 with TRBJ2-7; a possible D gene is TRBD2 (7 bases). Germline V CDR1 and CDR2: SNHLY, FYNNEI. This CDR3 spans 13 amino acids. Trimming stripped 7 bases from V and 2 bases from J, with 12 bases between. This CDR3 is CASKRGTTYEQYF. CDR3 in DNA: TGTGCCAGCAAGAGGGGGACTACCTACGAGCAGTACTTC.

This clone was counted a single time. CDR3 sequence: CASRAGTSALQYF. The CDR3 DNA reads TGTGCCAGCAGGGCCGGGACTAGCGCCCTACAGTACTTC. The chain employs TRBV7-9 and TRBJ2-7, with 10 bases fitting TRBD2. The CDR3 runs 13 residues. Germline V gene lookup returns CDR1 SEHNR and CDR2 FQNEAQ (reference sequence). J lost 10 bases, V lost 6 bases, and 9 bases had no gene match.

The chain joins TRBV11-3 to TRBJ2-1; TRBD2 matches 11 bases. This CDR3 comprises 16 residues. V lost 5 bases to trimming and J lost 6 bases; unmatched junction nucleotides: 9. The germline gives CDR1 SGHNT, CDR2 YENEEA. CDR3 bases: TGTGCCAGCAGCCCCGGCGGGCTAGCGGGAGGCAATGAGCAGTTCTTC. Protein: CASSPGGLAGGNEQFF.

In this sample, this clone turned up once. The chain is built from TRBV30 and TRBJ2-7, with 11 bases that match TRBD2. There are 16 residues in the CDR3. With V trimmed by 2 bases and J by 3 bases, 9 bases remained unmatched. CDR1 GTSNPN and CDR2 SVGIG come from the germline V gene (reference sequence). The CDR3 region has the DNA TGTGCCTGGAGTCCCGGGACTAGCGGAGCTGGCTACGAGCAGTACTTC. Its translation is CAWSPGTSGAGYEQYF.

The V gene is TRBV30, the J gene TRBJ2-1; 7 nucleotides match TRBD1. Trimming removed 1 base from V and 8 bases from J; junction bases left unmatched: 8. Germline CDR1 reads GTSNPN; CDR2 reads SVGIG (reference sequence). This CDR3 has 14 amino acids. The CDR3 coding sequence is TGTGCCTGGAGTGACTCAAGACAGGGCGATGAGCAGTTCTTC. This sequence encodes CAWSDSRQGDEQFF.

This chain uses TRBV27 with TRBJ1-2; 8 bases agree with TRBD1. This CDR3 contains 15 residues. The germline gives CDR1 MNHEY, CDR2 SMNVEV (reference sequence). The V gene end was trimmed by 6 bases and the J gene end by 8 bases; junction bases not matched to a gene: 14. CDR3 loop: CASSAGTGAVEGYTF. The CDR3, as DNA: TGTGCCAGCAGCGCCGGGACAGGCGCCGTAGAGGGCTACACCTTC.

V is TRBV4-3 and J is TRBJ2-5; D remains ambiguous. This CDR3 is 16 amino acids long. V shed 0 bases and J shed 7 bases, with 18 bases lying between them. Germline CDR1 reads LGHNA; CDR2 reads YSLEER. As DNA, the CDR3 is TGCGCCAGCAGCCAAGAAGCGCCTACCCGACGAGGGACCCAGTACTTC. Translated: CASSQEAPTRRGTQYF.

This rearrangement joins TRBV5-1 to TRBJ2-7; no reliable D call. This CDR3 spans 12 amino acids. Trimming removed 4 bases from V and 6 bases from J, with 11 bases in between. Germline CDR1 and CDR2: SGHRS and YFSETQ. The CDR3 here is CASSPDPGEQYF. As DNA, the CDR3 is TGCGCCAGCAGCCCCGATCCGGGCGAGCAGTACTTC.

The DNA of the CDR3 is TGCGCCAGCAGCTTGGGAGGAGTCTCCTACAATGAGCAGTTCTTC. Encoded protein: CASSLGGVSYNEQFF. V and J are TRBV5-1 and TRBJ2-1; D gene uncertain. V lost 0 bases, J lost 0 bases, and 7 bases lay in between. The length of the CDR3 is 15 residues. Germline V gene sequence: CDR1 SGHRS, CDR2 YFSETQ.

This sequence joins TRBV7-8 and TRBJ2-7; TRBD2 is a possible D gene (6 bases). Germline V gives CDR1 SGHVS, CDR2 FQNEAQ. Trimming cost V 4 bases and J 2 bases, with 15 bases left between them. The CDR3 extends over 15 amino acids. CDR3 DNA sequence: TGTGCCAGCAGCTCGCGGGGCCGGGAGACCTACGAGCAGTACTTC. Residues: CASSSRGRETYEQYF.

This clone occurred once. The chain employs TRBV7-9 and TRBJ2-3; tentatively, D is TRBD1 (6 bases). This CDR3 contains 16 residues. Trimming removed 4 bases from V and 5 bases from J, with 19 bases in between. The V gene's germline CDR1 is SEHNR and CDR2 FQNEAQ (reference sequence). The CDR3 region is CASSSKPGQRVDTQYF. The CDR3 DNA follows: TGTGCCAGCAGCTCCAAGCCGGGACAACGAGTAGATACGCAGTATTTT.

The rearrangement links TRBV30 to TRBJ2-6; a weak D match, TRBD1 (6 bases). This CDR3 spans 15 amino acids. Germline CDR1 and CDR2: GTSNPN and SVGIG (reference sequence). V was clipped by 0 bases and J by 2 bases, with 8 bases between them. The CDR3 nucleotides read TGTGCCTGGAGTGTAAGGGGGACTGGGGCCAACGTCCTGACTTTC. Translated, it gives CAWSVRGTGANVLTF.

The V gene is TRBV7-2, the J gene TRBJ2-1; tentatively, D is TRBD2 (5 bases). CDR1 is SGHTA, CDR2 FQGNSA, per germline. This CDR3 spans 15 amino acids. Trimming removed 1 base at V and 6 bases at J, with 13 bases between. The CDR3 spells CASSLELVPANEQFF. CDR3 sequence (DNA): TGTGCCAGCAGCTTAGAACTAGTCCCAGCCAATGAGCAGTTCTTC.

V gene TRBV9 combines with J gene TRBJ2-7, with TRBD1 as a possible D gene (6 bases). Germline assignment: CDR1 SGDLS and CDR2 YYNGEE. V was trimmed by 9 bases and J by 7 bases, leaving 14 bases between them. The CDR3 consists of 11 residues. CDR3 residues: CATDSLREQYF. In DNA, the CDR3 is TGTGCCACGGACAGTCTGCGGGAGCAGTACTTC.

This chain connects TRBV15 to TRBJ1-1, with TRBD1 identical over 7 bases. This CDR3 has 15 residues. Trimming took 2 bases from V and 1 from J; bases not matched to a gene: 4. Per germline, CDR1 LNHNV and CDR2 YYDKDF (reference sequence). As DNA, the CDR3 is TGTGCCACCAGCAGAATGACAGGGACGAACACTGAAGCTTTCTTT. Amino acids: CATSRMTGTNTEAFF.

This clone was recorded only once. The chain links TRBV4-3 to TRBJ2-1; TRBD2 aligns across 10 bases. Trimming at V came to 0 bases and at J to 7 bases, leaving 6 bases not matched to a gene. CDR1 is LGHNA and CDR2 is YSLEER in the germline V gene. The CDR3 length is 16 residues. The CDR3: CASSQEASGRWNEQFF. CDR3 nucleotide sequence: TGCGCCAGCAGCCAAGAGGCTAGCGGGAGATGGAATGAGCAGTTCTTC.

The V gene is TRBV27, the J gene TRBJ2-5, with 11 positions matching TRBD2. With V trimmed by 5 bases and J by 2 bases, 7 bases remained unmatched. CDR1 is MNHEY, CDR2 SMNVEV, per germline (reference sequence). The CDR3 is 16 amino acids. The CDR3 nucleotides read TGTGCCAGCAGTGAGATTAGCGGGAGGGGTCAAGAGACCCAGTACTTC. This translates into CASSEISGRGQETQYF.

This clone was seen a few times. The CDR3 sequence: CASSSRAYNEQFF. The CDR3 region has the DNA TGTGCCAGCAGCTCGCGTGCCTACAATGAGCAGTTCTTC. This chain connects TRBV27 to TRBJ2-1; D unresolved. Germline CDR1 reads MNHEY; CDR2 reads SMNVEV (reference sequence). CDR3 length: 13 amino acids. The V gene lost 6 bases and the J gene lost 2 bases, with 8 bases spanning the gap.

In DNA form, the CDR3 reads TGTGCCAGCAGTTTAGGCCAGACTAAAGCCTCAAGTGAGCAGTTCTTC. This gives the protein CASSLGQTKASSEQFF. The chain has TRBV27 and TRBJ2-1, with D perhaps matching TRBD2 (5 bases). Germline V gene data show CDR1 as MNHEY and CDR2 as SMNVEV (reference sequence). This CDR3 has 16 amino acids. The ends were cut back, 2 bases at V and 9 bases at J, with 20 bases in the middle.

The J gene is TRBJ1-1, the V gene TRBV18; TRBD1 might be the D (6 bases). CDR3 length: 15 residues. V shed 0 bases and J shed 5 bases, with 13 bases lying between them. CDR1 KGHSH and CDR2 LQKENI come from the germline V gene. The CDR3 spells CASSPPSGAGTEAFF. The CDR3 DNA is TGTGCCAGCTCACCACCGTCAGGGGCTGGAACTGAAGCTTTCTTT.

The V call is TRBV5-4, the J call TRBJ2-1, with a possible D match to TRBD1 (6 bases). The germline V and J ends were trimmed by 6 bases and 7 bases, with 17 bases remaining between them. The length of the CDR3 is 14 residues. Germline assignment: CDR1 SGHNT and CDR2 YYREEE (reference sequence). The CDR3 here is CASKPDSFPNEQFF. The DNA for the CDR3 is TGTGCCAGCAAGCCGGACAGTTTTCCGAATGAGCAGTTCTTC.

The rearrangement joins TRBV7-8 to TRBJ2-7, with TRBD1 identical over 7 bases. Germline V CDR1 and CDR2: SGHVS, FQNEAQ. CDR3 length equals 14 residues. Germline trimming cut 5 bases from V and 4 bases from J; bases unmatched to any gene: 8. CDR3 in amino acids: CASSMRDSSYEQYF. CDR3 bases: TGTGCCAGCAGCATGAGGGACAGTTCGTACGAGCAGTACTTC.

V is TRBV5-1 and J is TRBJ2-3, with D possibly being TRBD1 (6 bases). V lost 0 bases and J lost 11, with 19 bases in between. This CDR3 spans 15 amino acids. Germline V gene lookup returns CDR1 SGHRS and CDR2 YFSETQ. For the CDR3, the DNA is TGCGCCAGCAGCTTGGTAGGGGGTTTCGGAGTAGGGCAGTATTTT. It encodes CASSLVGGFGVGQYF.

V gene TRBV7-9 combines with J gene TRBJ2-3, with a weak D call TRBD2 (5 bases). The V end lost 1 base, the J end lost 3 bases, and 8 bases lay between the germline ends. The germline V gene has CDR1 SEHNR and CDR2 FQNEAQ (reference sequence). The CDR3 runs 14 residues. CDR3 DNA: TGTGCCAGCAGCTTAGTTGGCGGGACAGATACGCAGTATTTT. It encodes CASSLVGGTDTQYF.

The chain employs TRBV18 and TRBJ2-5; the match to TRBD2 covers 7 bases. The CDR3 is made up of 13 amino acids. Germline values: CDR1 KGHSH, CDR2 LQKENI. Trimming at V came to 4 bases and at J to 5 bases, leaving 4 bases not matched to a gene. CDR3 DNA: TGTGCCAGCTCACTCAAAGCGGGGGAGACCCAGTACTTC. Amino acids: CASSLKAGETQYF. Variable domain in full (rest from reference TRBV18 and TRBJ2-5): NAGVMQNPRHLVRRRGQEARLRCSPMKGHSHVYWYRQLPEEGLKFMVYLQKENIIDESGMPKERFSAEFPKEGPSILRIQQVVRGDSAAYFCASSLKAGETQYFGPGTRLLVL.

The chain links TRBV2 to TRBJ2-7; 10 bases map to TRBD2. This CDR3 comprises 14 residues. V trimming: 6 bases; J trimming: 6 bases; junction bases outside the gene matches: 8. Germline values: CDR1 SNHLY, CDR2 FYNNEI. CDR3 DNA: TGTGCCAGCAGGGAGCGGGAGGGTGGCATCGAGCAGTACTTC. Protein sequence: CASREREGGIEQYF.

V usage is TRBV11-2 and J usage is TRBJ2-3, with 7 bases that match TRBD2. The germline CDR1 and CDR2 sequences are SGHAT and FQNNGV. This CDR3 is 15 amino acids long. With V trimmed by 3 bases and J by 3 bases, 6 bases remained unmatched. The CDR3 bases are TGTGCCAGCAGCTTTACTAGCGCGTGGACAGATACGCAGTATTTT. Translating gives CASSFTSAWTDTQYF.

This clone was found many times. The rearrangement joins TRBV19 to TRBJ2-3, with TRBD2 matching over 7 bases. The trim removed 2 bases at V and 8 bases at J, leaving 4 bases unmatched. From germline, CDR1 is LNHDA and CDR2 SQIVND (reference sequence). The CDR3 totals 13 residues. CDR3 in amino acids: CASSITASGTQYF. The CDR3 DNA reads as TGTGCCAGTAGTATAACGGCTAGCGGTACGCAGTATTTT. The full variable domain, with the rest looked up from reference TRBV19 and TRBJ2-3, is DGGITQSPKYLFRKEGQNVTLSCEQNLNHDAMYWYRQDPGQGLRLIYYSQIVNDFQKGDIAEGYSVSREKKESFPLTVTSAQKNPTAFYLCASSITASGTQYFGPGTRLTVL.